This is a list of T cell receptor beta chains from one sample in a study of spatial heterogeneity in lung cancer. TCRdb ran MiXCR on the 5' RACE reads and lists one entry per CDR3 protein. The table records about 16,000 distinct CDR3 sequences, around 5.9% of them present only once. Sequenced here: PBMCs, sampled at follow-up. These TCRs come from a male donor with early-stage non-small cell lung cancer. Each CDR3 is given with its conserved first and last residue. The D gene is left open where the match is weak. Not all rows give a size; the values are once, few, many and, for expanded clones, a class.

V gene	clone size	J gene	D gene	CDR3 protein	CDR3 DNA
TRBV14	many	TRBJ2-1	TRBD2	CASSQVAGVINNEQFF	TGTGCCAGCAGCCAAGTAGCGGGGGTTATCAACAATGAGCAGTTCTTC
TRBV6-2/TRBV6-3	many	TRBJ2-5	NA	CASSYSGSRWGTQYF	TGTGCCAGCAGTTACTCGGGCAGCCGTTGGGGGACCCAGTACTTC
TRBV6-5	few	TRBJ2-7	TRBD2	CASSSSGRDGTYEQYF	TGTGCCAGCAGTTCATCGGGGAGGGACGGGACCTACGAGCAGTACTTC
TRBV9	many	TRBJ2-2	TRBD2	CASSSFILGGLADTGELFF	TGTGCCAGCAGCTCCTTCATCCTGGGGGGACTAGCGGACACCGGGGAGCTGTTTTTT
TRBV9	many	TRBJ1-1	TRBD1	CASSPDGQGGTEAFF	TGTGCCAGCAGCCCAGATGGACAGGGGGGGACTGAAGCTTTCTTT
TRBV18	many	TRBJ2-1	NA	CASSPPVGRNEQFF	TGTGCCAGCTCACCACCGGTAGGGCGAAATGAGCAGTTCTTC
TRBV2	many	TRBJ2-5	TRBD1	CASTRQGQGKGETQYF	TGTGCCAGCACTCGCCAAGGACAGGGGAAGGGAGAGACCCAGTACTTC
TRBV28	medium-sized	TRBJ2-3	NA	CASSLGTRLYF	TGTGCCAGCAGTTTGGGCACTAGGCTGTATTTT
TRBV7-9	many	TRBJ2-5	NA	CASSPMTPHGETQYF	TGTGCCAGCAGTCCCATGACACCCCACGGAGAGACCCAGTACTTC
TRBV29-1	NA	TRBJ2-7	TRBD1	CSAGGQGYEQYF	TGCAGCGCCGGGGGACAGGGTTACGAGCAGTACTTC
TRBV7-6	many	TRBJ2-1	NA	CASSLAQGGFSYNEQFF	TGTGCCAGCAGCTTAGCCCAGGGGGGGTTCTCCTACAATGAGCAGTTCTTC
TRBV6-2/TRBV6-3	few	TRBJ2-5	NA	CASSSLTGETQYF	TGTGCCAGCAGTTCCCTGACGGGGGAGACCCAGTACTTC
TRBV4-2	many	TRBJ1-1	TRBD1	CASSQTGTPEAFF	TGTGCCAGCAGCCAGACAGGGACCCCTGAAGCTTTCTTT
TRBV28	many	TRBJ2-7	NA	CASSLSPNYEQYF	TGTGCCAGCAGTTTAAGCCCAAACTACGAGCAGTACTTC
TRBV4-3	NA	TRBJ1-6	NA	CASSQVRQDNSPLHF	TGCGCCAGCAGCCAAGTTAGGCAGGATAATTCACCCCTCCACTTT